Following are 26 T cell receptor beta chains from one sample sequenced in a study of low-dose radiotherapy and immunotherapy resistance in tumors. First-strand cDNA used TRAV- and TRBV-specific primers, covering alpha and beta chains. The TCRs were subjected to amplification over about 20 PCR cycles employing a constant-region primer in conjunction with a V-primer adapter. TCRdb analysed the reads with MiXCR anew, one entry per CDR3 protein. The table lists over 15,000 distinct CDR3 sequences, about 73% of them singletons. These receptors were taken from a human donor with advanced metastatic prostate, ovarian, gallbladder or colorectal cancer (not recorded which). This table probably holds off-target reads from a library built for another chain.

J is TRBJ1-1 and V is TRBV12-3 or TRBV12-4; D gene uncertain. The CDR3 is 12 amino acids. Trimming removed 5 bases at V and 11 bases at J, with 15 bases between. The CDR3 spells CASSPTEVMAFF. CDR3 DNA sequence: TGTGCCAGCAGTCCGACGGAGGTCATGGCTTTCTTT.

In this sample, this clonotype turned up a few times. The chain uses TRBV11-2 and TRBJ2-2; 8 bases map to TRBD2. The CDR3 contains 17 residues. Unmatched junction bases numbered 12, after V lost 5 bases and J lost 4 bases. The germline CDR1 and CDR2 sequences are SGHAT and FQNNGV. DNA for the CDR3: TGTGCCAGCAGCCACGCGTCCCGCGGGGGGCCCACCGGGGAGCTGTTTTTT. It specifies CASSHASRGGPTGELFF.

CDR3 nucleotides: TGCAGTGCTAGGTCCGGGGTAGGCTACGAGCAGTACTTC. Translated: CSARSGVGYEQYF. The V gene is TRBV20-1, the J gene TRBJ2-7; tentatively, D is TRBD2 (5 bases). Deletions cut 3 bases from V and 3 bases from J, with 12 bases between. The CDR3 spans 13 residues. Germline loops: CDR1 DFQATT, CDR2 SNEGSKA (reference sequence).

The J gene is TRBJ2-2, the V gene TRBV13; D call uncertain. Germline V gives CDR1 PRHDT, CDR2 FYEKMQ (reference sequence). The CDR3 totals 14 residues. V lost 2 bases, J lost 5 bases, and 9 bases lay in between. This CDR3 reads CASSLTLVTGELFF. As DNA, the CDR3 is TGTGCCAGCAGCTTAACGTTAGTTACCGGGGAGCTGTTTTTT.

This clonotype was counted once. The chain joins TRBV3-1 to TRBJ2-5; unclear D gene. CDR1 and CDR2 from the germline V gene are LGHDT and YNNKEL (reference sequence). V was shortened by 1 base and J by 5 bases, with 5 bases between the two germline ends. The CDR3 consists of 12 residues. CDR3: CASSQVYETQYF. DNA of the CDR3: TGTGCCAGCAGCCAAGTTTACGAGACCCAGTACTTC.

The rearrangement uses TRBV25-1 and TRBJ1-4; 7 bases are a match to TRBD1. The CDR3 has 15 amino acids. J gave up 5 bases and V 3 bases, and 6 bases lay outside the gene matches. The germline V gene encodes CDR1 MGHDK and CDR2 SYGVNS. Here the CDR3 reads CASSDHGTENEKLFF. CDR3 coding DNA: TGTGCCAGCAGTGACCACGGGACAGAGAATGAAAAACTGTTTTTT.

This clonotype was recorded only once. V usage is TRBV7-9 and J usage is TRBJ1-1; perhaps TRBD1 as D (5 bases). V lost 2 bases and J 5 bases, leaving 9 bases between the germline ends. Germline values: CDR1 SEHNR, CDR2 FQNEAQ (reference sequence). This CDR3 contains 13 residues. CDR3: CASSLLGLTEAFF. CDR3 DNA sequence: TGTGCCAGCAGCTTACTGGGGCTAACTGAAGCTTTCTTT.

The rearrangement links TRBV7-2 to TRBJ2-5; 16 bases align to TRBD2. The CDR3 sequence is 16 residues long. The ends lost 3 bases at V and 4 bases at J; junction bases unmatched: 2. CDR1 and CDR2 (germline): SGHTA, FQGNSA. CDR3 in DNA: TGTGCCAGCAGCTTCGGGACTAGCGGGGGGGGAGAGACCCAGTACTTC. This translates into CASSFGTSGGGETQYF. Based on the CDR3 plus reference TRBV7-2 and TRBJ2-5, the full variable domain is GAGVSQSPSNKVTEKGKDVELRCDPISGHTALYWYRQSLGQGLEFLIYFQGNSAPDKSGLPSDRFSAERTGGSVSTLTIQRTQQEDSAVYLCASSFGTSGGGETQYFGPGTRLLVL.

CDR3 DNA: TGTGCCACCAGCCTAGGACAGGGGGCGTGGGAGACCCAGTACTTC. This translates into CATSLGQGAWETQYF. The chain links TRBV15 to TRBJ2-5; 11 bases agree with TRBD1. The germline V gene has CDR1 LNHNV and CDR2 YYDKDF (reference sequence). Unmatched junction bases numbered 7, after V lost 5 bases and J lost 5 bases. This CDR3 has 15 residues.

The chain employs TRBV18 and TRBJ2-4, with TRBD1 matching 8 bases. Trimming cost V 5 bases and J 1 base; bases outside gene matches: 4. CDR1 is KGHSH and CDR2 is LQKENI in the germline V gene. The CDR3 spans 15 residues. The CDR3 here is CASSGRTGAKNIQYF. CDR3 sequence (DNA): TGTGCCAGCTCAGGACGGACAGGGGCCAAAAACATTCAGTACTTC.

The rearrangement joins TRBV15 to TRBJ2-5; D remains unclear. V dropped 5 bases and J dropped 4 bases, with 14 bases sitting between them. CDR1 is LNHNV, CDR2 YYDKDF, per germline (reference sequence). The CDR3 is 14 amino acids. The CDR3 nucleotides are TGTGCCACCAGCTGGTTGGTAGCAGGAGAGACCCAGTACTTC. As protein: CATSWLVAGETQYF.

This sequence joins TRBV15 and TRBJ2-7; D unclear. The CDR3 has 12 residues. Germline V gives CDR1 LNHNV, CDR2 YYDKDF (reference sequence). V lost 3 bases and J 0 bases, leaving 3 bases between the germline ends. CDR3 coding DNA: TGTGCCACCAGCAGGAGCTCCTACGAGCAGTACTTC. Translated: CATSRSSYEQYF.

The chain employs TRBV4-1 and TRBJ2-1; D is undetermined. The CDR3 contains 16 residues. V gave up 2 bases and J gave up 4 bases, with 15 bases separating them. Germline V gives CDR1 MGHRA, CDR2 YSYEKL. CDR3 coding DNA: TGCGCCAGCAGCCAATCAGTTTCCGGCCGGTACAATGAGCAGTTCTTC. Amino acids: CASSQSVSGRYNEQFF.

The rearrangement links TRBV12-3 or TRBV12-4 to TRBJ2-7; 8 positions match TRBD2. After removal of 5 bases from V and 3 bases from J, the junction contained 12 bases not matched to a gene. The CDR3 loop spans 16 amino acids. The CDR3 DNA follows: TGTGCCAGCAGTCCCGCTTTTTTAGCGGGGTACTACGAGCAGTACTTC. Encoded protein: CASSPAFLAGYYEQYF.

CDR3 in amino acids: CASSLGTGVREQYF. The CDR3 coding sequence is TGTGCCAGCAGCTTAGGGACAGGGGTACGCGAGCAGTACTTC. The V and J genes are TRBV7-2 and TRBJ2-7; 9 bases align to TRBD1. The CDR3 contains 14 residues. CDR1 and CDR2 (germline): SGHTA, FQGNSA. Trimming at V came to 1 base and at J to 6 bases, leaving 4 bases not matched to a gene.

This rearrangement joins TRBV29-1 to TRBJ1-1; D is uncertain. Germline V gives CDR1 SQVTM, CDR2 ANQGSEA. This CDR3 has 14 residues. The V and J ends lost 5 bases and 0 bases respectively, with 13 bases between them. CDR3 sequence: CSVISRHLNTEAFF. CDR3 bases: TGCAGCGTTATAAGTAGGCATCTGAACACTGAAGCTTTCTTT.

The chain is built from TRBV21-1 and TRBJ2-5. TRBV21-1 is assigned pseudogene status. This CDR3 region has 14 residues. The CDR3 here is CASSKAWTKETQYF. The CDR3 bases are TGTGCCAGCAGCAAAGCTTGGACCAAAGAGACCCAGTACTTC.

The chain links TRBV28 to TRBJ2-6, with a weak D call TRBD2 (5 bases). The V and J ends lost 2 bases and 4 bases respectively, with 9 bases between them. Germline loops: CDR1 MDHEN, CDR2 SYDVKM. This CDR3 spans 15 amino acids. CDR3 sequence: CASSLLGIGANVLTF. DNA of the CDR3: TGTGCCAGCAGTTTACTCGGGATAGGGGCCAACGTCCTGACTTTC.

The CDR3 DNA follows: TGCGCCAGCAGTATGTGGACACGTGGGATAGATACGCAGTATTTT. This gives the protein CASSMWTRGIDTQYF. The chain uses TRBV10-1 and TRBJ2-3; the D gene is possibly TRBD1 (5 bases). Germline V CDR1 and CDR2: WNHNN, SYGVQD (reference sequence). The ends were cut back, 5 bases at V and 5 bases at J, with 17 bases in the middle. This CDR3 contains 15 residues.

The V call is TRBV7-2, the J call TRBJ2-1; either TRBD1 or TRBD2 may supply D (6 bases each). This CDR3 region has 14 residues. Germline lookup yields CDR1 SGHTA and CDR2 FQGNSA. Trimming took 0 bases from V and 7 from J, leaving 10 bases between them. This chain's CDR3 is CASSLAGGANEQFF. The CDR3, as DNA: TGTGCCAGCAGCTTAGCCGGGGGCGCGAATGAGCAGTTCTTC.

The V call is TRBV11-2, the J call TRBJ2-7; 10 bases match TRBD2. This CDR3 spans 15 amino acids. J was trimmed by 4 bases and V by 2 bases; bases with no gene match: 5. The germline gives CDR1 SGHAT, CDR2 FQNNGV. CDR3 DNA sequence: TGTGCCAGCAGCTTACGTAGGACTAGCGGTTACGAGCAGTACTTC. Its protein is CASSLRRTSGYEQYF.

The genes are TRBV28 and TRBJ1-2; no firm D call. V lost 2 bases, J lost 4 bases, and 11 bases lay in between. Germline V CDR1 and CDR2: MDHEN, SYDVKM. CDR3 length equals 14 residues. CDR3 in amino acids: CASSLGNGGYGYTF. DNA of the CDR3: TGTGCCAGCAGTTTAGGTAACGGCGGCTATGGCTACACCTTC.

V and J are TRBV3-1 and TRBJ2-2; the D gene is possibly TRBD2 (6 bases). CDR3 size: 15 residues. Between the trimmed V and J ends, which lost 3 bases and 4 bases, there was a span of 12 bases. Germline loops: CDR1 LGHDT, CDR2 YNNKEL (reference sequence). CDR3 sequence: CASSQRGGSTGELFF. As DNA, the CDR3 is TGTGCCAGCAGCCAGAGAGGAGGGAGCACCGGGGAGCTGTTTTTT.

CDR3 amino acids: CASSQGDRVVETQYF. For the CDR3, the DNA is TGCGCCAGCAGCCAAGGGGACAGGGTGGTGGAGACCCAGTACTTC. The chain couples TRBV4-3 to TRBJ2-5; 9 nucleotides agree with TRBD1. The ends lost 1 base at V and 5 bases at J; junction bases unmatched: 5. Germline V gene data show CDR1 as LGHNA and CDR2 as YSLEER. The CDR3 is made up of 15 amino acids.

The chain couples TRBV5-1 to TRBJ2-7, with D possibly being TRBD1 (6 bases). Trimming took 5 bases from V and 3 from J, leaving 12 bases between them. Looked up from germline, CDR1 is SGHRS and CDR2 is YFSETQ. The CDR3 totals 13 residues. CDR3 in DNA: TGCGCCAGCAGAGACAGGCCCGGCTACGAGCAGTACTTC. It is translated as CASRDRPGYEQYF.

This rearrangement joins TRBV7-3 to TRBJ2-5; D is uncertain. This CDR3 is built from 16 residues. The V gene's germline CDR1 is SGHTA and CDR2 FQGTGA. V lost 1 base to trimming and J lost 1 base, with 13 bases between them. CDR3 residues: CASSLRGPVGQETQYF. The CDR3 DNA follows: TGTGCCAGCAGCTTAAGGGGTCCAGTCGGCCAAGAGACCCAGTACTTC. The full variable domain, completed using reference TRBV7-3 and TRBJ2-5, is GAGVSQTPSNKVTEKGKYVELRCDPISGHTALYWYRQSLGQGPEFLIYFQGTGAADDSGLPNDRFFAVRPEGSVSTLKIQRTERGDSAVYLCASSLRGPVGQETQYFGPGTRLLVL.